These T cell receptor beta chains were read from a single sample in a study of tumor-infiltrating lymphocytes in primary liver carcinoma. In TCRdb, the multiplex PCR reads were re-called with MiXCR into one record per CDR3 protein. The sample yields about 200,000 distinct CDR3 sequences, 65% seen once. Sequenced input: peripheral blood. The receptors derive from a woman aged 60-70 years with primary liver carcinoma and hepatitis B virus infection. Each CDR3 is given with its conserved first and last residue. A D gene is named only where the DNA matches it firmly. Clone sizes are given selectively: once, few, many, or a class where the clone is expanded.

clone size: few
D gene: NA
J gene: TRBJ2-1
V gene: TRBV7-8
CDR3 DNA: TGTGCCAGCAGCCCGAGGGAAAACAACAATGAGCAGTTCTTC
CDR3 protein: CASSPRENNNEQFF

clone size: NA
D gene: NA
J gene: TRBJ1-1
V gene: TRBV7-8
CDR3 DNA: TGTGCCAGCAGCTTAGCGTCAGGGACCCTGGGGGGCACTGAAGCTTTCTTT
CDR3 protein: CASSLASGTLGGTEAFF

clone size: NA
D gene: TRBD1
J gene: TRBJ1-6
V gene: TRBV12-3/TRBV12-4
CDR3 DNA: TGTCTCAGCAGACCGGGACAGCAGAGTTCACCCCTCTACTTT
CDR3 protein: CLSRPGQQSSPLYF

clone size: NA
D gene: NA
J gene: TRBJ1-1
V gene: TRBV28
CDR3 DNA: TGTGCCAGCAGTTTAGCCCAGGCTTTGAACACTGAAGCTTTCTTT
CDR3 protein: CASSLAQALNTEAFF

clone size: NA
D gene: NA
J gene: TRBJ2-3
V gene: TRBV29-1
CDR3 DNA: TGCAGCGTTGACTACAGCACAGATACGCAGTATTTT
CDR3 protein: CSVDYSTDTQYF

clone size: NA
D gene: NA
J gene: TRBJ2-2
V gene: TRBV4-1
CDR3 DNA: TGCGCCAGCAGCCATGATCTTGGAGGGACAGCGAACACCGGGGAGCTGTTTTTT
CDR3 protein: CASSHDLGGTANTGELFF

clone size: NA
D gene: NA
J gene: TRBJ1-2
V gene: TRBV20-1
CDR3 DNA: TGCAGTGCCGAAACAGGGTTGGCGTGGGGCTACACCTTC
CDR3 protein: CSAETGLAWGYTF

clone size: NA
D gene: NA
J gene: TRBJ2-5
V gene: TRBV2
CDR3 DNA: TGTGCCAGCAGAGGTGGAGTAGCAGGGCTTCGTGAGACCCAGTACTTC
CDR3 protein: CASRGGVAGLRETQYF

clone size: NA
D gene: TRBD2
J gene: TRBJ2-1
V gene: TRBV11-1
CDR3 DNA: TGTGCCGAGACATTCCGGGCTAGCGGGAGGGTTCATAGGGATGAGCAGTTCTTC
CDR3 protein: CAETFRASGRVHRDEQFF

clone size: few
D gene: TRBD2
J gene: TRBJ2-3
V gene: TRBV12-3/TRBV12-4
CDR3 DNA: TGTGCCAGCAGTTTAGGGACTAGCGGGAGTAATACGCAGTATTTT
CDR3 protein: CASSLGTSGSNTQYF

clone size: NA
D gene: NA
J gene: TRBJ2-1
V gene: TRBV4-1
CDR3 DNA: TGCGCCAGCAGCCCTATCCTGAAGCAGGAGGGAAACGATGAGCAGTTCTTC
CDR3 protein: CASSPILKQEGNDEQFF

clone size: NA
D gene: NA
J gene: TRBJ1-2
V gene: TRBV30
CDR3 DNA: TGTGCCTGGAATGTATCCGGGGTCGGCTACACCTTC
CDR3 protein: CAWNVSGVGYTF

clone size: few
D gene: NA
J gene: TRBJ1-3
V gene: TRBV10-3
CDR3 DNA: TGTGCCATCAGTGAGGAAGGAGCCGGAAACACCATATATTTT
CDR3 protein: CAISEEGAGNTIYF

clone size: NA
D gene: NA
J gene: TRBJ2-3
V gene: TRBV7-9
CDR3 DNA: TGTGCCAGCAGACAGGACGGCAGCACAGATACGCAGTATTTT
CDR3 protein: CASRQDGSTDTQYF

clone size: NA
D gene: NA
J gene: TRBJ2-1
V gene: TRBV11-2
CDR3 DNA: TGTGCCAGCAGTCCCGAGATAGTTGGGAGTCATAATGAGCAGTTCTTC
CDR3 protein: CASSPEIVGSHNEQFF

clone size: NA
D gene: NA
J gene: TRBJ2-2
V gene: TRBV5-1
CDR3 DNA: TGCGCCAGCAGCTTGGAAGGTAGCGGCATCCGGGAGCTGTTTTTT
CDR3 protein: CASSLEGSGIRELFF

clone size: NA
D gene: NA
J gene: TRBJ2-2
V gene: TRBV11-3
CDR3 DNA: TGTGGCAGCAGTTTGGGGGGAGATGCGACCGGGGAGCTGTTTTTT
CDR3 protein: CGSSLGGDATGELFF

clone size: NA
D gene: NA
J gene: TRBJ2-4
V gene: TRBV5-5
CDR3 DNA: TGTGCCAACAGCTTGGGGTGGGGGGCCAAAAACATTCAGTACTTC
CDR3 protein: CANSLGWGAKNIQYF

clone size: few
D gene: NA
J gene: TRBJ2-7
V gene: TRBV29-1
CDR3 DNA: TGCAGCGTTGCCGACGACTCCTACGAGCAGTACTTC
CDR3 protein: CSVADDSYEQYF

clone size: many
D gene: NA
J gene: TRBJ2-5
V gene: TRBV12-3/TRBV12-4
CDR3 DNA: TGTGCCAGCAGCTTGGCTGGGCGGGGCCAAGAGACCCAGTACTTC
CDR3 protein: CASSLAGRGQETQYF

clone size: NA
D gene: NA
J gene: TRBJ2-2
V gene: TRBV5-4
CDR3 DNA: TGTGCCAGCAGCCCCAAGGGGGGATCATTCACCGGGGAGCTGTTTTTT
CDR3 protein: CASSPKGGSFTGELFF

clone size: many
D gene: TRBD2
J gene: TRBJ2-5
V gene: TRBV12-3/TRBV12-4
CDR3 DNA: TGTGCCAGCAGCCTAGCGGAAAAAGAGACCCAGTACTTC
CDR3 protein: CASSLAEKETQYF

clone size: NA
D gene: TRBD2
J gene: TRBJ2-4
V gene: TRBV29-1
CDR3 DNA: TGCAGCGCCGCCAGTGCGGGGGACATTCAGTACTTC
CDR3 protein: CSAASAGDIQYF

clone size: many
D gene: NA
J gene: TRBJ1-2
V gene: TRBV6-5
CDR3 DNA: TGTGCCAGCAGTTACGGGGGATCCTATGGCTACACCTTC
CDR3 protein: CASSYGGSYGYTF

clone size: many
D gene: NA
J gene: TRBJ1-1
V gene: TRBV11-1
CDR3 DNA: TGTGCCAGCAGCCCGCTCGGGGGTATGAACACTGAAGCTTTCTTT
CDR3 protein: CASSPLGGMNTEAFF

clone size: NA
D gene: TRBD2
J gene: TRBJ2-1
V gene: TRBV12-3/TRBV12-4
CDR3 DNA: TGTGCCAGCGGTTTCGGACTAGCGCGCCCTGAGCAGTTCTTC
CDR3 protein: CASGFGLARPEQFF

clone size: NA
D gene: NA
J gene: TRBJ2-1
V gene: TRBV25-1
CDR3 DNA: TGTGCCAGCAGTGAAGCGGGATGGGATCACAATGAGCAATTCTTC
CDR3 protein: CASSEAGWDHNEQFF

clone size: few
D gene: TRBD1
J gene: TRBJ1-2
V gene: TRBV7-9
CDR3 DNA: TGTGCCAGCAGCCGAGGACAGGGTACTGATGGCTACACCTTC
CDR3 protein: CASSRGQGTDGYTF

clone size: NA
D gene: TRBD2
J gene: TRBJ2-7
V gene: TRBV11-2
CDR3 DNA: TGTGCCAGCAGCTCCTTAGGACCAGGAACTAGCGGGGGAGTTTCGTATGGCCCCTACGAGCAGTACTTC
CDR3 protein: CASSSLGPGTSGGVSYGPYEQYF